A selection of T cell receptor beta chains follows, all from one sample in a study of cytomegalovirus exposure and HLA in healthy donors. Measured with immunoSEQ multiplex PCR; TCRdb has only the in-frame clones, and not every one. Here the sample spans 170,000 or so clones, about three quarters being singletons. The sample consisted of PBMCs. The receptors originated from a woman aged 45-65 years in good health and CMV-seropositive. CDR3s include the opening cysteine and the closing phenylalanine or tryptophan. The D gene is left open where the match is weak. Only part of the rows carry a size: once, few, many, or a class if the clone is expanded.

few	TRBV2	TRBJ1-1	-	CASSDGGNTEAFF	TGTGCCAGCAGTGACGGGGGGAACACTGAAGCTTTCTTT
-	TRBV19	TRBJ1-5	-	CASSTSRGRNQPQHF	TGTGCCAGTAGTACCTCCCGGGGTCGGAATCAGCCCCAGCATTTT
-	TRBV4-3	TRBJ2-3	TRBD2	CASSQDQVERGWGNTQYF	TGCGCCAGCAGCCAAGATCAGGTCGAGCGGGGATGGGGAAATACGCAGTATTTT
-	TRBV4-2	TRBJ2-3	-	CASSVKPSTRLIVHTDTQYF	TGTGCCAGCAGCGTTAAGCCTAGCACCCGCTTAATCGTACACACAGATACGCAGTATTTT
-	TRBV5-8	TRBJ1-5	TRBD1	CASSANPGQGLGNQPQHF	TGTGCCAGCAGTGCTAATCCGGGACAGGGTTTAGGCAATCAGCCCCAGCATTTT
-	TRBV7-2	TRBJ1-4	-	CASSRTAGTNEKLFF	TGTGCCAGCAGTCGCACAGCAGGGACTAATGAAAAACTGTTTTTT
-	TRBV5-4	TRBJ2-5	-	CASSLAGNQETQYF	TGTGCCAGCAGCTTGGCCGGGAACCAAGAGACCCAGTACTTC
-	TRBV6-1	TRBJ2-2	-	CASSQGTPNTGELFF	TGTGCCAGCAGCCAAGGGACTCCGAACACCGGGGAGCTGTTTTTT
-	TRBV30	TRBJ1-2	TRBD1	CARGTGGYTF	TGTGCCCGGGGGACAGGGGGCTACACCTTC
-	TRBV29-1	TRBJ1-2	TRBD1	CSVSRGLGYGYTF	TGCAGCGTTTCAAGGGGGCTTGGCTATGGCTACACCTTC
-	TRBV5-5	TRBJ2-7	TRBD2	CASSSRTSGMFSYF	TGTGCCAGCAGTTCAAGGACTAGCGGGATGTTTTCGTACTTC
few	TRBV7-9	TRBJ1-2	-	CASSPTSGVF	TGTGCCAGCAGCCCTACCAGCGGGGTATTT
-	TRBV7-2	TRBJ1-1	TRBD1	CASSPTGAPNTEAFF	TGTGCCAGCAGCCCGACAGGGGCTCCGAACACTGAAGCTTTCTTT
few	TRBV29-1	TRBJ2-7	TRBD1	CSVASDRGYEQYF	TGCAGCGTTGCGTCGGACAGGGGGTACGAGCAGTACTTC
-	TRBV4-1	TRBJ1-2	-	CASSHAGTINYGYTF	TGCGCCAGCAGCCATGCCGGGACAATTAACTATGGCTACACCTTC
-	TRBV15	TRBJ2-2	TRBD1	CATSRERGPGRGLDTGELFF	TGTGCCACCAGCAGAGAAAGGGGCCCGGGCAGGGGGCTCGACACCGGGGAGCTGTTTTTT
few	TRBV2	TRBJ2-7	-	CASRAGTRNEQYF	TGTGCCAGCAGAGCCGGGACACGTAACGAGCAGTACTTC
-	TRBV29-1	TRBJ1-1	TRBD1	CSIYRQGNTEAFF	TGCAGCATATATCGACAGGGGAACACTGAAGCTTTCTTT
-	TRBV13	TRBJ2-3	TRBD2	CASSSLAGGFTDTQYF	TGTGCCAGCAGCTCACTAGCGGGAGGGTTCACAGATACGCAGTATTTT
-	TRBV2	TRBJ1-6	TRBD1	CASSERDRVNSPLHF	TGTGCCAGCAGTGAGCGGGACAGGGTTAATTCACCCCTCCACTTT
once	TRBV9	TRBJ1-2	-	CASSPPGGYGYTF	TGTGCCAGCAGCCCCCCGGGGGGATATGGCTACACCTTC
-	TRBV11-3	TRBJ1-3	-	CASSIQTWTASGNTIYF	TGTGCCAGCAGCATACAAACCTGGACAGCCTCTGGAAACACCATATATTTT
-	TRBV5-8	TRBJ2-7	-	CASSLVGLGSYEQYF	TGTGCCAGCAGCTTGGTGGGACTGGGTTCCTACGAGCAGTACTTC
-	TRBV19	TRBJ1-2	TRBD1	CASSSDTGVHGYTF	TGTGCCAGTAGTTCTGATACAGGGGTGCATGGCTACACCTTC
-	TRBV27	TRBJ1-6	-	CASSDPQGSYNSPLHF	TGTGCCAGCAGCGACCCACAGGGATCCTATAATTCACCCCTCCACTTT
-	TRBV19	TRBJ1-2	-	CASSKERSRANGYTF	TGTGCCAGTAGTAAGGAGAGGTCCAGGGCTAATGGCTACACCTTC
-	TRBV7-8	TRBJ1-2	TRBD1	CASSWRPFGQGYGYTF	TGTGCCAGCAGCTGGAGGCCTTTTGGACAGGGCTATGGCTACACCTTC
-	TRBV7-6	TRBJ2-1	-	CASQGLSFGNEQFF	TGTGCCAGTCAGGGGTTGAGCTTCGGGAATGAGCAGTTCTTC
-	TRBV4-3	TRBJ2-3	-	CASSHGHISSTDTQYF	TGCGCCAGCAGCCACGGACACATATCTAGCACAGATACGCAGTATTTT
-	TRBV5-4	TRBJ1-4	TRBD1	CASSQDRDGKLFF	TGTGCCAGCAGCCAGGACAGGGACGGGAAACTGTTTTTT
-	TRBV7-2	TRBJ2-7	TRBD2	CASRRLAGEVYEQYF	TGTGCCAGCAGGCGACTAGCGGGGGAGGTATACGAGCAGTACTTC
-	TRBV19	TRBJ2-7	-	CASSPAGYEQYF	TGTGCCAGTAGTCCAGCGGGTTACGAGCAGTACTTC
-	TRBV19	TRBJ2-3	TRBD2	CASRASGGTTDTQYF	TGTGCCAGTAGGGCTAGCGGGGGCACGACAGATACGCAGTATTTT
-	TRBV5-6	TRBJ1-1	-	CASSSIPVNTEAFF	TGCGCCAGCAGCTCTATACCGGTGAACACTGAAGCTTTCTTT
-	TRBV28	TRBJ2-7	TRBD1	CASSFPGTDVYEQYF	TGTGCCAGCAGTTTCCCCGGGACAGACGTCTACGAGCAGTACTTC
-	TRBV6-1	TRBJ1-3	-	CASSAFRGAGNTIYF	TGTGCCAGCAGTGCGTTTCGGGGGGCTGGAAACACCATATATTTT
-	TRBV9	TRBJ2-2	TRBD2	CASSVVPSGPTGELFF	TGTGCCAGCAGCGTAGTCCCTAGCGGGCCGACCGGGGAGCTGTTTTTT
-	TRBV28	TRBJ1-2	TRBD1	CASSESNRGRNGYTF	TGTGCCAGCAGTGAAAGCAACAGGGGGCGCAATGGCTACACCTTC
-	TRBV7-3	TRBJ2-1	-	CASSPNPRNEQFF	TGTGCCAGCAGCCCAAACCCGAGGAATGAGCAGTTCTTC
-	TRBV28	TRBJ1-2	-	CASSLQINYGYTF	TGTGCCAGCAGTCTACAGATTAACTATGGCTACACCTTC
few	TRBV5-5	TRBJ2-7	TRBD2	CASSFGGGAYEQYF	TGTGCCAGCAGCTTCGGGGGGGGCGCCTACGAGCAGTACTTC
-	TRBV14	TRBJ1-2	-	CASSQDWGGDGYTF	TGTGCCAGCAGCCAAGATTGGGGGGGCGATGGCTACACCTTC
-	TRBV19	TRBJ2-2	-	CASWRGSRGAGELFF	TGTGCCAGTTGGAGGGGGAGCCGGGGGGCCGGGGAGCTGTTTTTT
-	TRBV5-1	TRBJ2-1	TRBD1	CASSLGTGGNEQFF	TGCGCCAGCAGCTTGGGTACAGGGGGCAATGAGCAGTTCTTC